Shown below are 10 T cell receptor beta chains from a single sample sequenced in a study of identical twins. TCRdb passed the 5' RACE reads through MiXCR, listing each CDR3 protein once. Seen here are about 700,000 distinct CDR3 sequences, over 8.5% observed once, and the top ten hold about 0.98%. Another study also made use of these data, one on yellow fever vaccine responses in identical twins.

Sequenced: PBMCs. The source is a woman younger than 35 in good health.

This clonotype was detected only a few times. This chain joins TRBV5-1 and TRBJ2-1; 10 bases agree with TRBD2. This CDR3 contains 14 residues. J lost 8 bases, V lost 2 bases, and 4 bases had no gene match. Germline V lookup: CDR1 SGHRS, CDR2 YFSETQ. The CDR3 DNA is TGCGCCAGCAGCTTAGCGGGGGGGGTCCATGAGCAGTTCTTC. Translating gives CASSLAGGVHEQFF.

Many counts were recorded for this clonotype. J is TRBJ2-3 and V is TRBV3-1, with 8 bases aligning to TRBD1. J was trimmed by 4 bases and V by 1 base; bases with no gene match: 7. Germline CDR1 is LGHDT and CDR2 is YNNKEL (reference sequence). The CDR3 covers 16 residues. The CDR3 DNA is TGTGCCAGCAGCCAAGGGTCCAGGGGGCGCGCAGATACGCAGTATTTT. Translating gives CASSQGSRGRADTQYF.

V gene TRBV28 combines with J gene TRBJ2-1; D is unclear. V was pared by 1 base and J by 10 bases, with 8 bases between. This CDR3 comprises 12 residues. Germline V gene data show CDR1 as MDHEN and CDR2 as SYDVKM. The CDR3 reads CASSLSASEQFF. In DNA, the CDR3 is TGTGCCAGCAGTTTATCTGCGTCAGAGCAGTTCTTC.

V usage is TRBV12-3 or TRBV12-4 and J usage is TRBJ2-3; 14 nucleotides align to TRBD2. V lost 2 bases and J lost 0; bases outside the gene matches: 4. The CDR3 consists of 18 residues. This CDR3 reads CASSLRLAGGSSTDTQYF. The CDR3 DNA reads as TGTGCCAGCAGTTTAAGACTAGCGGGAGGGAGTAGCACAGATACGCAGTATTTT.

This clonotype has more than one count but fewer than ten. The chain has TRBV20-1 and TRBJ2-7; TRBD2 aligns across 7 bases. The CDR3 contains 18 residues. V trimming: 3 bases; J trimming: 5 bases; junction bases outside the gene matches: 22. CDR1 is DFQATT and CDR2 is SNEGSKA in the germline V gene (reference sequence). Here the CDR3 reads CSASSSQFETSPLHEQYF. CDR3 nucleotides: TGCAGTGCTAGTTCGAGCCAGTTTGAGACTAGCCCTTTACACGAGCAGTACTTC.

This clonotype has only a few counts. This chain joins TRBV6-1 and TRBJ2-1; TRBD2 matches 7 bases. From germline, CDR1 is MNHNS and CDR2 SASEGT. Unmatched junction bases numbered 11, after V lost 6 bases and J lost 6 bases. The CDR3 totals 15 residues. In DNA, the CDR3 is TGTGCCAGCAGCAAACGGGGGGAAGGCGGCAATGAGCAGTTCTTC. Translation: CASSKRGEGGNEQFF.

In its sample, this clonotype was seen many times. CDR3 DNA: TGTGCCAGCTCACCATACGATGAGCAGTTCTTC. Its protein product is CASSPYDEQFF. The chain has TRBV18 and TRBJ2-1; the D is unclear. V dropped 2 bases and J dropped 8 bases, with 4 bases sitting between them. The germline CDR1 and CDR2 sequences are KGHSH and LQKENI. The CDR3 totals 11 residues.

In this sample, this clonotype turned up many times. The chain employs TRBV29-1 and TRBJ2-3; TRBD1 matches at 8 bases. J was trimmed by 3 bases and V by 5 bases; bases with no gene match: 7. From germline, CDR1 is SQVTM and CDR2 ANQGSEA. This CDR3 has 14 amino acids. CDR3 in DNA: TGCAGCGTTATTGGACAGGGCCCTACAGATACGCAGTATTTT. Its translation is CSVIGQGPTDTQYF.

This clonotype was counted at least ten times. The chain links TRBV28 to TRBJ1-6; weak D call: TRBD1 (5 bases). Germline CDR1 is MDHEN and CDR2 is SYDVKM. V was trimmed by 3 bases and J by 5 bases, leaving 8 bases between them. This CDR3 comprises 14 residues. The CDR3 loop is CASSLGRNNSPLHF. Here the CDR3 DNA reads TGTGCCAGCAGTTTGGGACGGAATAATTCACCCCTCCACTTT.

In this sample, this clonotype turned up many times. The chain is built from TRBV9 and TRBJ2-7; D gene uncertain. Deletions cut 0 bases from V and 2 bases from J, with 9 bases between. The germline V gene has CDR1 SGDLS and CDR2 YYNGEE. The CDR3 runs 14 residues. The CDR3 region is CASSVANKPYEQYF. In DNA, the CDR3 is TGTGCCAGCAGCGTAGCGAACAAACCCTACGAGCAGTACTTC.